These T cell receptor beta chains were read from a single sample in a study of PD-L1 blockade in urothelial cancer. The table came from immunoSEQ multiplex PCR; TCRdb's copy has only in-frame clones and leaves some out. The sample records tens of thousands of clones, over 65% being singletons. The sample was PBMCs, taken around atezolizumab (anti-PD-L1) treatment. These receptors were taken from a man in his 60s with urothelial cancer. Both conserved end residues are part of each CDR3. The D gene is left open where the match is weak. Not all rows give a size; the values are once, few, many and, for expanded clones, a class.

v_call	j_call	d_call	cdr3_length	clone_size	cdr3_nt	cdr3_aa
TRBV7-7	TRBJ2-5	NA	14	NA	TGTGCTAGCAGCTCCGGGAACCCCCCGGAGACCCAGTACTTC	CASSSGNPPETQYF
TRBV5-1	TRBJ2-7	NA	13	NA	TGCGCCAGCAGCTTGGCAGTTTCCTACGAGCAGTACTTC	CASSLAVSYEQYF
TRBV15	TRBJ2-1	TRBD2	15	NA	TGTGCCACCGGACGGCGGACTAGCGGGGGTAATGAGCAGTTCTTC	CATGRRTSGGNEQFF
TRBV9	TRBJ2-7	NA	16	once	TGTGCCAGCAGCGTAGGGCGTAGCAGTAGTCTTAGCGAGCAGTACTTC	CASSVGRSSSLSEQYF
TRBV19	TRBJ2-6	NA	16	NA	TGTGCCAGTAACAAAGACGCGGGTTCTGGGGCCAACGTCCTGACTTTC	CASNKDAGSGANVLTF
TRBV11-3	TRBJ2-3	NA	14	once	TGTGCCAGCAGCTCACGACAGTCCACAGATACGCAGTATTTT	CASSSRQSTDTQYF
TRBV15	TRBJ2-1	NA	14	NA	TGTGCCACCAGCAGCCGGGACACCAACAATGAGCAGTTCTTC	CATSSRDTNNEQFF
TRBV7-9	TRBJ1-1	NA	16	NA	TGTGCCAGCAGCTTTCAATATAGTAAGATGAACACTGAAGCTTTCTTT	CASSFQYSKMNTEAFF
TRBV5-8	TRBJ1-1	TRBD1	19	NA	TGTGCCAGCAGCTCCGGGACAGGGGGCCTAAAAAGCATGAACACTGAAGCTTTCTTT	CASSSGTGGLKSMNTEAFF
TRBV6-1	TRBJ1-6	NA	15	NA	TGTGCCAGCAGGAATATCGGGGTTTCACGTTCACCCCTCCACTTT	CASRNIGVSRSPLHF
TRBV6-4	TRBJ2-5	TRBD1	16	NA	TGTGCCAGCAGTGACTCGGTAGGGACAGGAGAAGAGACCCAGTACTTC	CASSDSVGTGEETQYF
TRBV29-1	TRBJ2-7	NA	13	NA	TGCAGCGTTGTGGACACCATGTCCTACGAGCAGTACTTC	CSVVDTMSYEQYF
TRBV30	TRBJ1-5	TRBD1	14	NA	TGTGCCTGGAGTCCCGGGACAGTCAATCAGCCCCAGCATTTT	CAWSPGTVNQPQHF
TRBV6-5	TRBJ2-1	TRBD2	11	NA	TGTGCCATCTCGGGGGGCAATGAGCAGTTCTTC	CAISGGNEQFF
TRBV28	TRBJ2-7	TRBD1	15	NA	TGTGCCAGCAGAGATCAACAGGGGTCTCCCTACGAGCAGTACTTC	CASRDQQGSPYEQYF
TRBV4-1	TRBJ2-3	TRBD2	16	NA	TGCGCCAGCAGCCCGGGACTAGCGGCGCTCACAGATACGCAGTATTTT	CASSPGLAALTDTQYF
TRBV7-9	TRBJ2-1	TRBD2	14	NA	TGTGCCAGCAGCTTTAGCGGGTCGGGGTATGAGCAGTTCTTC	CASSFSGSGYEQFF
TRBV5-1	TRBJ2-7	TRBD2	15	NA	TGCGCCAGCAGCTTGTTACTAGCGGGGGCCTACGAGCAGTACTTC	CASSLLLAGAYEQYF
TRBV6-1	TRBJ2-7	TRBD1	13	NA	TGTGCCAGCCGTCGCGCCGGGACAGGGGAGCAGTACTTC	CASRRAGTGEQYF
TRBV14	TRBJ2-1	TRBD2	14	NA	TGTGCCAGCAGCCAGAGCGGGAGTATCAATGAGCAGTTCTTC	CASSQSGSINEQFF
TRBV19	TRBJ2-3	TRBD2	13	once	TGTGCCAGTAGTATAGATCAAAGCGGGAGGCAGTATTTT	CASSIDQSGRQYF
TRBV15	TRBJ1-5	NA	14	NA	TGTGCCACCAGCAGAGACAGTTTCAATCAGCCCCAGCATTTT	CATSRDSFNQPQHF
TRBV2	TRBJ1-1	TRBD1	15	NA	TGTGCCAGCAGTAAGACAGGGGTTCTGAACACTGAAGCTTTCTTT	CASSKTGVLNTEAFF
TRBV2	TRBJ2-3	NA	12	NA	TGTGCCAGCACACCCTACACAGATACGCAGTATTTT	CASTPYTDTQYF
TRBV5-6	TRBJ2-1	NA	13	NA	TGTGCCAGCAGCTCCGGGAGACTTAATGAGCAGTTCTTC	CASSSGRLNEQFF
TRBV27	TRBJ2-2	TRBD2	17	NA	TGTGCCAGCAGAAGACTAGCGCAAAGCGCGAACACCGGGGAGCTGTTTTTT	CASRRLAQSANTGELFF
TRBV10-3	TRBJ2-5	TRBD1	15	NA	TGTGCCATCAGTCTAAGCCGAGACAGGGGGGAGACCCAGTACTTC	CAISLSRDRGETQYF